Following are 3 T cell receptor beta chains from one sample sequenced in a study of regulatory dendritic cells for organ transplantation (dated by TCRdb to the late 2010s). Sorted T cell subsets were CFSE-labeled and co-cultured for 4 to 5 days with allogeneic regulatory or mature dendritic cells at a 1:10 DC:T ratio. The library was built by means of the immunoSEQ multiplex PCR assay. TCRdb retrieved this table from immuneACCESS and kept in-frame rearrangements only. Not all clones are present; in checked studies, unresolved V genes account for under half, and no reason is known for the remainder. This sample comprises 7,500 to 8,500 clones, roughly two thirds of them detected only once. The ten top clones hold 3% to 4% of the sample. Their antigens are not known. The specimen sequenced was memory CD4+ T cells from blood cultured with dendritic cells. This sample's cell subset or site label indicates: CD45RO+ memory T cells. The receptors stem from a human donor in good health.

The chain uses TRBV29-1 and TRBJ1-2, with 11 bases that match TRBD1. Germline CDR1 is SQVTM and CDR2 is ANQGSEA. Trimming took 6 bases from V and 8 from J; bases not matched to a gene: 11. CDR3 length: 14 residues. The CDR3: CSVVRTGGVSGYTF. CDR3 in DNA: TGCAGCGTGGTCCGGACAGGGGGCGTATCGGGCTACACCTTC. Full variable domain (rest looked up from reference TRBV29-1 and TRBJ1-2): SAVISQKPSRDICQRGTSLTIQCQVDSQVTMMFWYRQQPGQSLTLIATANQGSEATYESGFVIDKFPISRPNLTFSTLTVSNMSPEDSSIYLCSVVRTGGVSGYTFGSGTRLTVV.

This rearrangement joins TRBV7-9 to TRBJ1-4; no definite D call. V lost 3 bases to trimming and J lost 0 bases, with 8 bases between them. There are 15 residues in the CDR3. Germline V gives CDR1 SEHNR, CDR2 FQNEAQ (reference sequence). CDR3 nucleotide sequence: TGTGCCAGCAGCTTCGGAGATACAACTAATGAAAAACTGTTTTTT. The encoded protein is CASSFGDTTNEKLFF.

This chain joins TRBV7-6 and TRBJ2-3; D perhaps matches TRBD1 (5 bases). This CDR3 is built from 15 residues. CDR1 and CDR2 (germline): SGHVS, FNYEAQ. The V end was cut by 1 base, the J end by 5 bases, with 13 bases between. The DNA of the CDR3 is TGTGCCAGCAGCTTAGAAAGGCAGGGTTTAGATACGCAGTATTTT. Protein product: CASSLERQGLDTQYF.